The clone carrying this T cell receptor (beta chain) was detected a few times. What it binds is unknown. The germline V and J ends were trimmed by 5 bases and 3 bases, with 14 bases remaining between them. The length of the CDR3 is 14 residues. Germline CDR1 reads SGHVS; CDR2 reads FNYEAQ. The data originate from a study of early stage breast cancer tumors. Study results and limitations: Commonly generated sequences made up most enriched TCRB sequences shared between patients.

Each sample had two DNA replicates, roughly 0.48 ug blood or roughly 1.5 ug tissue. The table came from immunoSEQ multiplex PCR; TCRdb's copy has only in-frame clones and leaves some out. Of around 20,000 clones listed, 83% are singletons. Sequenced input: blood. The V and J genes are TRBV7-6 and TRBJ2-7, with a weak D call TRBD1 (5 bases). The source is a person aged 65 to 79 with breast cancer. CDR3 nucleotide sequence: TGTGCCAGCAGCCCCGACACTGACAGCTACGAGCAGTACTTC. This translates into CASSPDTDSYEQYF.